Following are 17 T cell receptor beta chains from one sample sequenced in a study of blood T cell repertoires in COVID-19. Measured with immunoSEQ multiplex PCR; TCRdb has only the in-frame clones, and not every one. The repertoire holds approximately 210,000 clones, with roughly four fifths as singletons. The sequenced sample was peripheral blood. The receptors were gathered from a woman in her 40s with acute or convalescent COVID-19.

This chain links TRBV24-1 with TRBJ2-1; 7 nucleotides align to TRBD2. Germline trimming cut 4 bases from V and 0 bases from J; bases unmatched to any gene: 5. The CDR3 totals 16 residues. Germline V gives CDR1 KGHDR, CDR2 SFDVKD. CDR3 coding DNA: TGTGCCACCAGTGACTCCCTAGCGGACTCCTACAATGAGCAGTTCTTC. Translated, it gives CATSDSLADSYNEQFF.

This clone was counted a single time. CDR3 sequence reads: CASSFYTYNEQFF. The CDR3 region has the DNA TGTGCCAGCAGCTTTTACACATACAATGAGCAGTTCTTC. J is TRBJ2-1 and V is TRBV7-9; the D is unclear. Germline lookup yields CDR1 SEHNR and CDR2 FQNEAQ (reference sequence). Trimming left V 3 bases short and J 4 bases short, with 7 bases between. The CDR3 contains 13 residues.

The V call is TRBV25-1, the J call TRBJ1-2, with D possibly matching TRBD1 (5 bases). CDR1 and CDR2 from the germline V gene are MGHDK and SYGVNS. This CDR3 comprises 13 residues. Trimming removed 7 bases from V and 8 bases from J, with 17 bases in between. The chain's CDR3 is CASMGGGVYGYTF. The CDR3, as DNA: TGTGCCAGCATGGGCGGGGGGGTATACGGCTACACCTTC.

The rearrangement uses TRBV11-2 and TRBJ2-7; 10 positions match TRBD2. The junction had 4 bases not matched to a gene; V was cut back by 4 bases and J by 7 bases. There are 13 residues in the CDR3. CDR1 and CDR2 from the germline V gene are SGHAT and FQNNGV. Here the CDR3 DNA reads TGTGCCAGCAGCTCTAGCGGGAGTGGGGAGCAGTACTTC. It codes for CASSSSGSGEQYF. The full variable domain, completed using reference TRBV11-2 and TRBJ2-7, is EAGVAQSPRYKIIEKRQSVAFWCNPISGHATLYWYQQILGQGPKLLIQFQNNGVVDDSQLPKDRFSAERLKGVDSTLKIQPAKLEDSAVYLCASSSSGSGEQYFGPGTRLTVT.

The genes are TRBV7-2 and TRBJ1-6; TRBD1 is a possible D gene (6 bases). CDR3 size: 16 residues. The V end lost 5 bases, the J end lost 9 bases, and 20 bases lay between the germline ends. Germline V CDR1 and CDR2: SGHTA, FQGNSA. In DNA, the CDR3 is TGTGCCAGCAGCCGGGCCACGAACAGGGTTTCTTCACCCCTCCACTTT. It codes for CASSRATNRVSSPLHF.

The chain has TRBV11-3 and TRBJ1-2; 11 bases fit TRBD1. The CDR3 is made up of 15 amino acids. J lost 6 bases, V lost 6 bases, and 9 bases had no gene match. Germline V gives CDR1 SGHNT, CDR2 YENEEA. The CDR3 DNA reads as TGTGCCAGCAGTTGGACAGGGGGCAAAGGGGATGGCTACACCTTC. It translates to CASSWTGGKGDGYTF.

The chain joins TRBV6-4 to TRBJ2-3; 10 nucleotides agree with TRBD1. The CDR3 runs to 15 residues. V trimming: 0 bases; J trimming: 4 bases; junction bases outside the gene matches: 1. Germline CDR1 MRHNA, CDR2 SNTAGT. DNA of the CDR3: TGTGCCAGCAGTGACTCGACAGGGGGCGCAGATACGCAGTATTTT. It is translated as CASSDSTGGADTQYF.

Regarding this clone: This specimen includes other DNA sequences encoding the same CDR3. CDR3 sequence: CASSLGGRAYEQYF. The CDR3 region has the DNA TGCGCCAGCAGCTTGGGCGGGAGGGCCTACGAGCAGTACTTC. The chain is built from TRBV5-1 and TRBJ2-7, with 9 bases matching TRBD2. J was trimmed by 2 bases and V by 0 bases; bases with no gene match: 0. CDR1 and CDR2 (germline): SGHRS, YFSETQ. CDR3 length: 14 residues.

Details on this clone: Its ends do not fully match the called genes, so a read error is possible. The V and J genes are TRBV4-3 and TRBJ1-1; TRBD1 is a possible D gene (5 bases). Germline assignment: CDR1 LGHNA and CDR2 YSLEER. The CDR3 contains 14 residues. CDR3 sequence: CASNQPGLGTEAFF. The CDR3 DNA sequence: TGCGCCAGCAACCAACCAGGGCTCGGCACTGAAGCTTTCTTT.

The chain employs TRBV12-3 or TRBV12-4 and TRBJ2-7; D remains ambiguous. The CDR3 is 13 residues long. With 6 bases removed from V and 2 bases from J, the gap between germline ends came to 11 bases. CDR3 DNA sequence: TGTGCCAGCAGGAGCTTCGGAGCCTACGAGCAGTACTTC. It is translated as CASRSFGAYEQYF.

The CDR3 sequence is CASSLSGGRGLGPNTGELFF. CDR3 coding DNA: TGTGCCAGCAGTTTATCGGGGGGACGGGGCCTGGGGCCGAACACCGGGGAGCTGTTTTTT. This sequence joins TRBV27 and TRBJ2-2; tentatively, D is TRBD2 (6 bases). V lost 0 bases and J lost 0, with 20 bases in between. This CDR3 contains 20 residues. Germline CDR1 and CDR2: MNHEY and SMNVEV (reference sequence).

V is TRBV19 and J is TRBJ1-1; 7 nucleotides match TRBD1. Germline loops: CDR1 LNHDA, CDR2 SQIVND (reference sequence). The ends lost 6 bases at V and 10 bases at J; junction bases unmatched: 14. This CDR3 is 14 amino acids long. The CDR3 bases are TGTGCCAGTAGCCCACCCAGGGGGAGGTTGGGAGCTTTCTTT. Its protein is CASSPPRGRLGAFF.

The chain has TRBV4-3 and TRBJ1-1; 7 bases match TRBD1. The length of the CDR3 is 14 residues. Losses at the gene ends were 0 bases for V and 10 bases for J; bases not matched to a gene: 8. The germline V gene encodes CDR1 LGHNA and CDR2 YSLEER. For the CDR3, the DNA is TGCGCCAGCAGCCAAGATCCCCTAGACAGGGCAGCTTTCTTT. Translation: CASSQDPLDRAAFF.

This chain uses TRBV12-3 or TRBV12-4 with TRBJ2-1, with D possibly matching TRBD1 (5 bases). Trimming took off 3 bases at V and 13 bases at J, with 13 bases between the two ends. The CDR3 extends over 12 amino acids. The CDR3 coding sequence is TGTGCCAGCAGTTTTCCTGGACAACCTCAGTTCTTC. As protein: CASSFPGQPQFF.

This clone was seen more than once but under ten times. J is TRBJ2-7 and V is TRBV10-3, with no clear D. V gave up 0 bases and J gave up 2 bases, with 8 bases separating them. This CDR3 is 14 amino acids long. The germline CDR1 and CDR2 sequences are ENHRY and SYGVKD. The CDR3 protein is CAISESAATYEQYF. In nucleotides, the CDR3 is TGTGCCATCAGTGAGTCTGCGGCAACCTACGAGCAGTACTTC.

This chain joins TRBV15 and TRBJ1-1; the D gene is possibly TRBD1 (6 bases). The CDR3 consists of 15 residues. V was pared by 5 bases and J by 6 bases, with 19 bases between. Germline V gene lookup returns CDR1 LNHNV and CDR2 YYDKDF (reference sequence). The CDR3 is CATSVSSGGAAEAFF. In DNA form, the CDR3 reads TGTGCCACCAGCGTTAGCAGCGGGGGGGCAGCTGAAGCTTTCTTT.

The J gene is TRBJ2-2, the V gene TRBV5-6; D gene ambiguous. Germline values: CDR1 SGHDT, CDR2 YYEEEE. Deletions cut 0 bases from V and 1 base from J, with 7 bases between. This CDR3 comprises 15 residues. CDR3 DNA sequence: TGTGCCAGCAGCTTGGGCGGAATGAACACCGGGGAGCTGTTTTTT. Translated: CASSLGGMNTGELFF.